Listed below are T cell receptor beta chains from one sample, sequenced in a study of blood T cell repertoires in COVID-19. Sequencing was performed with immunoSEQ multiplex PCR; in TCRdb, only in-frame clones are kept and a portion is missing. The repertoire holds approximately 170,000 clones, with approximately 85% as singletons. Source material: peripheral blood. Source of these receptors: a man older than 75 with COVID-19, enrolled during active disease. The CDR3 runs from the conserved cysteine through the conserved F or W. A D gene is named only where the DNA matches it firmly. Clone size is stated in some rows and not others, as once, few, many or a class when expanded.

D	J	size	V	CDR3	DNA
-	TRBJ1-4	-	TRBV9	CASSPGGGVATNEKLFF	TGTGCCAGCAGCCCTGGCGGAGGGGTGGCAACTAATGAAAAACTGTTTTTT
-	TRBJ1-2	-	TRBV12-5	CASGSPGVGYTF	TGTGCTAGTGGTTCCCCAGGGGTTGGCTACACCTTC
-	TRBJ1-4	-	TRBV12-3/TRBV12-4	CASSSGTNEKLFF	TGTGCCAGCAGTTCCGGTACTAATGAAAAACTGTTTTTT
TRBD1	TRBJ1-2	-	TRBV6-5	CASSYLSGTGNYGYTF	TGTGCCAGCAGTTACCTTTCCGGGACAGGGAACTATGGCTACACCTTC
-	TRBJ1-2	-	TRBV2	CASSEASGSNYGYTF	TGTGCCAGCAGTGAAGCGTCAGGCAGCAACTATGGCTACACCTTC
-	TRBJ1-5	-	TRBV11-2	CASSLGHSNQPQHF	TGTGCCAGCAGCCTAGGACATAGCAATCAGCCCCAGCATTTT
TRBD1	TRBJ2-3	-	TRBV5-4	CASSLTGVPDTQYF	TGTGCCAGCAGCCTTACAGGGGTCCCAGATACGCAGTATTTT
TRBD1	TRBJ1-5	-	TRBV6-4	CASAADRGQPQHF	TGTGCCAGCGCGGCTGACAGGGGTCAGCCCCAGCATTTT
-	TRBJ2-1	-	TRBV19	CASSVRGGSSYNEQFF	TGTGCCAGTAGCGTTCGCGGGGGCAGCTCCTACAATGAGCAGTTCTTC
-	TRBJ1-4	-	TRBV25-1	CASSLPRGTNEKLFF	TGTGCCAGCAGTCTCCCCAGGGGAACTAATGAAAAACTGTTTTTT
-	TRBJ1-2	-	TRBV5-1	CASGKQGTNYGYTF	TGCGCCAGCGGGAAACAGGGAACAAACTATGGCTACACCTTC
-	TRBJ1-1	-	TRBV18	CASSPTRDTEAFF	TGTGCCAGCTCACCTACGAGGGACACTGAAGCTTTCTTT
TRBD2	TRBJ2-3	-	TRBV10-3	CAISESISGALSTDTQYF	TGTGCCATCAGTGAGTCAATTAGCGGGGCCCTCTCCACAGATACGCAGTATTTT
TRBD1	TRBJ1-2	-	TRBV19	CASSGGTDYGYTF	TGTGCCAGTAGTGGCGGGACAGACTATGGCTACACCTTC
-	TRBJ1-5	-	TRBV5-1	CASSLEPFNQPQHF	TGCGCCAGCAGCTTGGAGCCATTTAATCAGCCCCAGCATTTT
TRBD1	TRBJ2-7	-	TRBV6-5	CASNLRDRAHEQYF	TGTGCCAGCAACCTCCGGGACAGGGCCCACGAGCAGTACTTC
TRBD2	TRBJ2-1	-	TRBV6-5	CASRNSGGAGNEQFF	TGTGCCAGCAGGAATAGCGGGGGGGCGGGCAATGAGCAGTTCTTC
-	TRBJ2-7	-	TRBV27	CASRPQGSGSYEQYF	TGTGCCAGTCGCCCCCAAGGCTCGGGGTCCTACGAGCAGTACTTC
-	TRBJ1-3	-	TRBV10-1	CASMAGTGNTIYF	TGCGCCAGCATGGCGGGAACTGGAAACACCATATATTTT
-	TRBJ2-7	-	TRBV3-1/TRBV3-2	CASSPDGSSYEQYF	TGTGCCAGCAGCCCAGACGGGAGCTCCTACGAGCAGTACTTC
-	TRBJ2-5	-	TRBV5-4	CASSPTRGETQYF	TGTGCCAGCAGCCCGACAAGGGGGGAGACCCAGTACTTC
-	TRBJ2-1	-	TRBV4-2	CASSQDFAGAVGQFF	TGTGCCAGCAGCCAAGATTTTGCGGGGGCCGTGGGGCAGTTCTTC
-	TRBJ1-6	few	TRBV28	CASSFSRQAGNSPLHF	TGTGCCAGCAGTTTCTCCCGCCAGGCAGGAAATTCACCCCTCCACTTT
-	TRBJ2-3	-	TRBV6-5	CASNGVGTDTQYF	TGTGCCAGCAACGGGGTGGGCACAGATACGCAGTATTTT
-	TRBJ1-6	-	TRBV27	CASSSRVGGSPLHF	TGTGCCAGCAGTTCCAGGGTCGGGGGATCACCCCTCCACTTT
-	TRBJ1-4	-	TRBV5-4	CASSRGTNEKLFF	TGTGCCAGCAGCCGAGGAACTAATGAAAAACTGTTTTTT
TRBD2	TRBJ2-1	once	TRBV9	CASSLGQGEGQASSYNEQFF	TGTGCCAGCAGCTTAGGCCAAGGGGAGGGGCAGGCAAGCTCCTACAATGAGCAGTTCTTC
TRBD1	TRBJ1-1	few	TRBV7-9	CASSPIQGLRHTEAFF	TGTGCCAGCAGCCCAATACAGGGGTTGAGGCACACTGAAGCTTTCTTT
-	TRBJ2-2	-	TRBV11-2	CASSLSRVAGELFF	TGTGCCAGCAGCTTATCCAGGGTGGCCGGGGAGCTGTTTTTT
-	TRBJ2-1	-	TRBV21-1	CASSKATGLYNEQFF	TGTGCCAGCAGCAAAGCGACAGGGCTATACAATGAGCAGTTCTTC
-	TRBJ1-1	-	TRBV7-2	CASRTDKEAFF	TGTGCCAGCAGGACAGACAAGGAAGCTTTCTTT
TRBD1	TRBJ1-2	-	TRBV6-5	CASSYSGDRENYGYTF	TGTGCCAGCAGTTACTCTGGGGACAGGGAGAACTATGGCTACACCTTC
TRBD1	TRBJ1-1	-	TRBV9	CASSGRDRGTEAFF	TGTGCCAGCAGCGGGCGGGACAGGGGCACTGAAGCTTTCTTT
-	TRBJ1-2	-	TRBV11-2	CASSPQGNYGYTF	TGTGCCAGCAGCCCTCAGGGGAACTATGGCTACACCTTC
-	TRBJ2-3	once	TRBV24-1	CATSGPLGDRSSTDTQYF	TGTGCCACCAGTGGCCCGTTAGGAGACAGGAGTAGCACAGATACGCAGTATTTT
TRBD1	TRBJ1-2	-	TRBV6-1	CASSESVGQGVFYGYTF	TGTGCCAGCAGTGAATCGGTGGGACAGGGGGTTTTCTATGGCTACACCTTC
-	TRBJ1-2	-	TRBV21-1	CASSKVDRLTLVSGYTF	TGTGCCAGCAGCAAAGTGGACAGGTTAACCCTTGTGTCTGGCTACACCTTC
-	TRBJ1-6	-	TRBV19	CASSISARQETRSYNSPLHF	TGTGCCAGTAGTATATCTGCTCGACAGGAGACCCGCTCCTATAATTCACCCCTCCACTTT
-	TRBJ1-5	once	TRBV19	CASTFSTGRGNQPQHF	TGTGCCAGTACCTTTTCCACAGGGCGGGGCAATCAGCCCCAGCATTTT
-	TRBJ1-5	-	TRBV19	CASSIESGLQPQHF	TGTGCCAGTAGTATAGAGTCAGGGTTACAGCCCCAGCATTTT
TRBD2	TRBJ2-3	-	TRBV27	CASRQSLSGVSTDTQYF	TGTGCCAGCCGACAATCCCTTAGCGGGGTAAGCACAGATACGCAGTATTTT
TRBD1	TRBJ1-1	-	TRBV5-1	CASRRQGELNTEAFF	TGCGCCAGCAGACGGCAGGGGGAGTTGAACACTGAAGCTTTCTTT
TRBD2	TRBJ2-1	-	TRBV7-2	CASSLMRTSGGAIDEQFF	TGTGCCAGCAGCCTGATGAGGACTAGCGGGGGGGCCATCGATGAGCAGTTCTTC
TRBD2	TRBJ2-1	once	TRBV6-2/TRBV6-3	CASSSSGGDVNEQFF	TGTGCCAGCAGTTCGAGCGGGGGGGATGTAAATGAGCAGTTCTTC
-	TRBJ1-6	-	TRBV2	CAGGSGQNSPLHF	TGTGCCGGGGGCTCGGGGCAGAATTCACCCCTCCACTTT
TRBD1	TRBJ2-2	once	TRBV5-1	CASSLAPPGRGQSGELFF	TGCGCCAGCAGCTTGGCCCCTCCGGGTAGGGGGCAGAGCGGGGAGCTGTTTTTT
TRBD1	TRBJ1-5	-	TRBV6-6	CASSLDRENQPQHF	TGTGCCAGCAGCCTGGACAGGGAGAATCAGCCCCAGCATTTT
-	TRBJ1-4	-	TRBV2	CASSENRVRANEKLFF	TGTGCCAGCAGTGAAAACAGGGTCAGAGCTAATGAAAAACTGTTTTTT
-	TRBJ2-1	-	TRBV7-2	CASTKRLAYNEQFF	TGTGCCAGCACTAAGAGACTAGCCTACAATGAGCAGTTCTTC
-	TRBJ1-2	-	TRBV2	CASSLYLTGGYTF	TGTGCCAGCAGCCTATACCTAACAGGAGGCTACACCTTC
-	TRBJ1-1	-	TRBV12-5	CASGLGYGGNTEAFF	TGTGCTAGTGGTTTGGGTTACGGGGGTAACACTGAAGCTTTCTTT
-	TRBJ2-6	-	TRBV21-1	CASSNFRDRDVNGANVLTF	TGTGCCAGCAGCAATTTCCGGGACAGGGATGTTAATGGGGCCAACGTCCTGACTTTC
-	TRBJ1-1	-	TRBV28	CASTRGGMNTEAFF	TGTGCCAGCACCCGGGGGGGCATGAACACTGAAGCTTTCTTT
TRBD2	TRBJ2-6	-	TRBV6-5	CASTDGGSGANVLTF	TGTGCCAGCACCGACGGGGGGTCTGGGGCCAACGTCCTGACTTTC